Shown below are 3 T cell receptor beta chains from a single sample sequenced in a study of blood T cell repertoires in COVID-19. Produced via immunoSEQ multiplex PCR; TCRdb's table is partial and in-frame only. Among over 90,000 clones listed, approximately 80% were seen once. Input material: peripheral blood. The receptors stem from a man in his 60s with active or convalescent COVID-19.

The chain has TRBV19 and TRBJ2-7; D might be TRBD1 (6 bases). Germline values: CDR1 LNHDA, CDR2 SQIVND (reference sequence). There are 14 residues in the CDR3. Trimming stripped 5 bases from V and 2 bases from J, with 13 bases between. The CDR3 region is CASSSGARTYEQYF. CDR3 bases: TGTGCCAGTAGTTCAGGGGCTAGGACCTACGAGCAGTACTTC.

V usage is TRBV5-1 and J usage is TRBJ2-3; 8 nucleotides line up with TRBD1. CDR3 length: 16 residues. Germline CDR1 SGHRS, CDR2 YFSETQ. Trimming removed 3 bases from V and 4 bases from J; junction bases left unmatched: 10. For the CDR3, the DNA is TGCGCCAGCAGCTCTCCGGGACAGGTGGGCGCAGATACGCAGTATTTT. It yields the protein CASSSPGQVGADTQYF.

The chain carries TRBV5-1 and TRBJ2-7; 11 bases line up with TRBD1. There are 16 residues in the CDR3. V was pared by 6 bases and J by 7 bases, with 15 bases of the junction left unmatched. Germline lookup yields CDR1 SGHRS and CDR2 YFSETQ. In DNA, the CDR3 is TGCGCCAGCATTTCCAACCGGGACAGGGGGGTTTATGAGCAGTACGTC. This codes for CASISNRDRGVYEQYV.